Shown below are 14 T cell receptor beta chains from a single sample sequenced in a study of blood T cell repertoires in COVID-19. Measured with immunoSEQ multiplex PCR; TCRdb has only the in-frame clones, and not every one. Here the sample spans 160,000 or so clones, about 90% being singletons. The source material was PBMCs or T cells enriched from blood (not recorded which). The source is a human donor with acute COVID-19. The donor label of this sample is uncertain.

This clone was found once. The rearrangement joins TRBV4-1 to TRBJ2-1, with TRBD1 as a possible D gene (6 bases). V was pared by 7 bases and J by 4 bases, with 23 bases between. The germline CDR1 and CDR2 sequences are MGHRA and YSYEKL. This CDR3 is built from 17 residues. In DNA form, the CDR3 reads TGCGCCAGCAAACTCGTGCCCTCTGAGGACAGATACAATGAGCAGTTCTTC. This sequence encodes CASKLVPSEDRYNEQFF.

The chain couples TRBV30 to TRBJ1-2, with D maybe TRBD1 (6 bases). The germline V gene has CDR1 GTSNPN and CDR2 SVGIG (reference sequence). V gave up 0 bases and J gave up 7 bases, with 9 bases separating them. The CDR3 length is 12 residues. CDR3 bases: TGTGCCTGGAGTGTGGGGGGGGCTGGCTACACCTTC. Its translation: CAWSVGGAGYTF.

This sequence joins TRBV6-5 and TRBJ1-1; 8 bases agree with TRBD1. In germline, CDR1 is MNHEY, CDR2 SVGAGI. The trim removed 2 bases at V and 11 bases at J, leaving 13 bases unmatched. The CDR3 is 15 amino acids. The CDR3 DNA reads TGTGCCAGCAGTTACATGGACAGGGCCCCGATGTTGGCTTTCTTT. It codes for CASSYMDRAPMLAFF.

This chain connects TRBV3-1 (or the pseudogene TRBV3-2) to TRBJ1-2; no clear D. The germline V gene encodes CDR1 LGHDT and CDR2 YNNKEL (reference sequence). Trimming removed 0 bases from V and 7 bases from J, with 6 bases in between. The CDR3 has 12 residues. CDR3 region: CASSQDPLGYTF. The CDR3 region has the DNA TGTGCCAGCAGCCAAGATCCCCTTGGCTACACCTTC.

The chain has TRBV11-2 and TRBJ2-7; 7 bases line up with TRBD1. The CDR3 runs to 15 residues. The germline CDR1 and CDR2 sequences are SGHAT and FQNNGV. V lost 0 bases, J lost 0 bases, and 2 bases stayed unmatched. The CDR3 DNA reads TGTGCCAGCAGCTTAGAGACAGGGAACTCCTACGAGCAGTACTTC. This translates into CASSLETGNSYEQYF.

CDR3 DNA sequence: TGTGCCAGCAGACCCAGGGGTGTGTGGGAGCAGTACTTC. Encoded protein: CASRPRGVWEQYF. This chain uses TRBV7-8 with TRBJ2-7; D is possibly TRBD1 (6 bases). The CDR3 covers 13 residues. Germline-derived CDR1 and CDR2 are SGHVS and FQNEAQ. V was shortened by 6 bases and J by 7 bases, with 16 bases between the two germline ends.

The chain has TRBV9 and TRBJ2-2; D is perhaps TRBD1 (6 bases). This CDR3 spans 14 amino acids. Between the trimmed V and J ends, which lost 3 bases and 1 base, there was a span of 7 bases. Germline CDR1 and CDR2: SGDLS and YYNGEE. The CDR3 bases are TGTGCCAGCAGCGAGGGACAGAACACCGGGGAGCTGTTTTTT. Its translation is CASSEGQNTGELFF. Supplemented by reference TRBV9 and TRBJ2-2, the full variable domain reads DSGVTQTPKHLITATGQRVTLRCSPRSGDLSVYWYQQSLDQGLQFLIQYYNGEERAKGNILERFSAQQFPDLHSELNLSSLELGDSALYFCASSEGQNTGELFFGEGSRLTVL.

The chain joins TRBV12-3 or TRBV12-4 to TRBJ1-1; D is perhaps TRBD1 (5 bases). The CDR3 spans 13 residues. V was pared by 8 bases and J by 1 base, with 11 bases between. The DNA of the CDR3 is TGTGCCAGCGTCGGGCAGGGGAACACTGAAGCTTTCTTT. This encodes CASVGQGNTEAFF.

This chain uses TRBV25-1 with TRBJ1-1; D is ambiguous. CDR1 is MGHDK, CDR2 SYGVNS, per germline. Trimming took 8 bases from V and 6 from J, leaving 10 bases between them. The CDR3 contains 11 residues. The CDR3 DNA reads TGTGCCAGCCTCTCGGTCTCTGAAGCTTTCTTT. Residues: CASLSVSEAFF.

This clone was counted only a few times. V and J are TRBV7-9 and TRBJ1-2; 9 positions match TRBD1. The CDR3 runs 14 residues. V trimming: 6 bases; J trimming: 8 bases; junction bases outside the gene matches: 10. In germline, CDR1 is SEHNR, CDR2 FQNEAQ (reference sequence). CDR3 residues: CASSRTGALEGYTF. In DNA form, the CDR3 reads TGTGCCAGCAGTCGGACAGGGGCCTTGGAGGGCTACACCTTC.

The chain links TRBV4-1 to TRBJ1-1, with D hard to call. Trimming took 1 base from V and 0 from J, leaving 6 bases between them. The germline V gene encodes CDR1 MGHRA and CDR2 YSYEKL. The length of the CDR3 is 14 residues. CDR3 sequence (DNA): TGCGCCAGCAGCCAAGTTTCGGTGAACACTGAAGCTTTCTTT. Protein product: CASSQVSVNTEAFF.

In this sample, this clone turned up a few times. The CDR3 spells CASSGQISGNTIYF. The CDR3 bases are TGTGCCAGCAGTGGACAGATCTCTGGAAACACCATATATTTT. The chain uses TRBV2 and TRBJ1-3; perhaps TRBD1 as D (5 bases). CDR1 SNHLY and CDR2 FYNNEI come from the germline V gene. The CDR3 is made up of 14 amino acids. Trimming left V 4 bases short and J 0 bases short, with 7 bases between.

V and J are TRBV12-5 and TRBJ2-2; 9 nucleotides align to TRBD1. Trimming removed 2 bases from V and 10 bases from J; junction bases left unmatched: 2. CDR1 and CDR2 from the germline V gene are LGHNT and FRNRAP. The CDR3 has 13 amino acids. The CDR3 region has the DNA TGTGCTAGTGGTTTGACAGGGGGCGAGGAGCTGTTTTTT. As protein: CASGLTGGEELFF.

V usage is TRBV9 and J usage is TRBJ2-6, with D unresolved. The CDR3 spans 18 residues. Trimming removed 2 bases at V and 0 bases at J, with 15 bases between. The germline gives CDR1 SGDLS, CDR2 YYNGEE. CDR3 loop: CASSVSTPPHSGANVLTF. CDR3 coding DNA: TGTGCCAGCAGCGTCTCCACACCACCCCACTCTGGGGCCAACGTCCTGACTTTC.